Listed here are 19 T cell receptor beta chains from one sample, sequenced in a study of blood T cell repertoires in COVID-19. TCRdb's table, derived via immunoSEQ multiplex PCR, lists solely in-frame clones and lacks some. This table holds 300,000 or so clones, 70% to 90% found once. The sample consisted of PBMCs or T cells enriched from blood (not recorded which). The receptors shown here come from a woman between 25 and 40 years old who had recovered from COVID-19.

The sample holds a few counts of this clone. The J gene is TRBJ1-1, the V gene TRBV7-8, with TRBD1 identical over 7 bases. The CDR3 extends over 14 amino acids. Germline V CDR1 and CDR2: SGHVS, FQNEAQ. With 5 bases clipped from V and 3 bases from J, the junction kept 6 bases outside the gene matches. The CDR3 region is CASSPGGTDTEAFF. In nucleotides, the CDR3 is TGTGCCAGCAGCCCAGGGGGGACGGACACTGAAGCTTTCTTT.

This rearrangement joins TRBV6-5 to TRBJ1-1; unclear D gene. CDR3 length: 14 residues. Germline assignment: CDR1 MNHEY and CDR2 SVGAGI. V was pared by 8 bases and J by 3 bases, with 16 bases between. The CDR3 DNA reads TGTGCCAGCCTCCCCTGGGAGGGCGACACTGAAGCTTTCTTT. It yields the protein CASLPWEGDTEAFF.

This CDR3 reads CSASRLGAGYEQYF. DNA for the CDR3: TGCAGTGCTAGTCGTTTGGGGGCCGGCTACGAGCAGTACTTC. The chain recombines TRBV20-1 with TRBJ2-7, with a possible D match to TRBD1 (6 bases). The V end lost 3 bases, the J end lost 3 bases, and 15 bases lay between the germline ends. Germline V gene lookup returns CDR1 DFQATT and CDR2 SNEGSKA (reference sequence). The CDR3 has 14 residues.

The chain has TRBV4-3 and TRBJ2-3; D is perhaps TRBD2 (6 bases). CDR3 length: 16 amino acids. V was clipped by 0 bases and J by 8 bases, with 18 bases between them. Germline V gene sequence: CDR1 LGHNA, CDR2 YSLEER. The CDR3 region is CASSQEGLSESSTQYF. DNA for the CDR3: TGCGCCAGCAGCCAAGAGGGACTCTCCGAGTCGAGTACGCAGTATTTT.

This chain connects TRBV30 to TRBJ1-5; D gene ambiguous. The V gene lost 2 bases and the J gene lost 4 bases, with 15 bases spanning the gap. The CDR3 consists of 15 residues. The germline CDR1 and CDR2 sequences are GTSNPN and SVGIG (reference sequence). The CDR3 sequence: CAWSPLRAVNQPQHF. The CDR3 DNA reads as TGTGCCTGGAGTCCCCTCCGCGCTGTTAATCAGCCCCAGCATTTT.

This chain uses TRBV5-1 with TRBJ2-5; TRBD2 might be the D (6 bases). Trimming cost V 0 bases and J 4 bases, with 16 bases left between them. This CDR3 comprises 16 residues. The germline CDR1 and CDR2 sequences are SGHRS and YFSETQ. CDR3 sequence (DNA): TGCGCCAGCAGCTTGGGGACTTTAGCGGAGGCAGAGACCCAGTACTTC. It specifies CASSLGTLAEAETQYF.

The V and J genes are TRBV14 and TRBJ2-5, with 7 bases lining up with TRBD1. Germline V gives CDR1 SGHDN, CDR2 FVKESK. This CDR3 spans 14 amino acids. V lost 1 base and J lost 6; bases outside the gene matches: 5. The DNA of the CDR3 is TGTGCCAGCAGCCAAGTAGGGGGCAAGAAGACCCAGTACTTC. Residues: CASSQVGGKKTQYF.

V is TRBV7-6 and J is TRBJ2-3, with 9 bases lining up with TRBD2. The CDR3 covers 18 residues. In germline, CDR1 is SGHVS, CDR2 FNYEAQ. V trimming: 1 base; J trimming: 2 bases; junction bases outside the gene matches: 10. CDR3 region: CASSLGAGGPSSTDTQYF. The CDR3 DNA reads TGTGCCAGCAGCTTAGGGGCGGGGGGGCCAAGTTCCACAGATACGCAGTATTTT.

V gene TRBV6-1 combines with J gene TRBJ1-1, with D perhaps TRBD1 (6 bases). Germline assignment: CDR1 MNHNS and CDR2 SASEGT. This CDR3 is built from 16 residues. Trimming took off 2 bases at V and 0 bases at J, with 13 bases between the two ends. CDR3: CASSERGRGMNTEAFF. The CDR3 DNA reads TGTGCCAGCAGTGAAAGGGGCAGGGGAATGAACACTGAAGCTTTCTTT.

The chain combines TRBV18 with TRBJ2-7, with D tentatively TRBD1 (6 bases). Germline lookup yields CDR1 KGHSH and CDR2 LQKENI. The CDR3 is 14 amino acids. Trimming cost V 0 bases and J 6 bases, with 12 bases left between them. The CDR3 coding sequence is TGTGCCAGCTCACCACCGGGACAAAGCCGCGAGCAGTACTTC. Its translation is CASSPPGQSREQYF. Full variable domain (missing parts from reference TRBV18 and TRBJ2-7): NAGVMQNPRHLVRRRGQEARLRCSPMKGHSHVYWYRQLPEEGLKFMVYLQKENIIDESGMPKERFSAEFPKEGPSILRIQQVVRGDSAAYFCASSPPGQSREQYFGPGTRLTVT.

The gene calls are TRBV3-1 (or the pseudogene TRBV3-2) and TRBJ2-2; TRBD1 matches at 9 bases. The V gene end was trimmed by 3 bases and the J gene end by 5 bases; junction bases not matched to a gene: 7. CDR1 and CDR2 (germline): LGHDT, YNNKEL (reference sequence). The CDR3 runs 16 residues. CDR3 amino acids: CASSHRPGTGTGELFF. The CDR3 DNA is TGTGCCAGCAGCCACCGACCCGGGACAGGGACCGGGGAGCTGTTTTTT.

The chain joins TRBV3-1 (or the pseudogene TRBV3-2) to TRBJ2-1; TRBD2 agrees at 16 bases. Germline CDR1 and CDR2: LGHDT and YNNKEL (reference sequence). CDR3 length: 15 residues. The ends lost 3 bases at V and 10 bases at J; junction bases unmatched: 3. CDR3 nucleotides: TGTGCCAGCAGCCAGGGACTAGCGGGGGGGATAGAGCAGTTCTTC. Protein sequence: CASSQGLAGGIEQFF.

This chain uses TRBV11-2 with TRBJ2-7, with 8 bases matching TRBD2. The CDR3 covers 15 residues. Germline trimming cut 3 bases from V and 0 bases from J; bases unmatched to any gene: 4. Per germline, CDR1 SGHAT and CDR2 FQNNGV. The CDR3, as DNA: TGTGCCAGCAGCTTCGGGGGGGGAAGCTCCTACGAGCAGTACTTC. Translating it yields CASSFGGGSSYEQYF.

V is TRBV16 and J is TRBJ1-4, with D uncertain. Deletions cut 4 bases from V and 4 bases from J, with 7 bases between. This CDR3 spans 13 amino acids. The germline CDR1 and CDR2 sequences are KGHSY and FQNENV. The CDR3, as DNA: TGTGCCAGCAGCCCACTCATTAATGAAAAACTGTTTTTT. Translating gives CASSPLINEKLFF.

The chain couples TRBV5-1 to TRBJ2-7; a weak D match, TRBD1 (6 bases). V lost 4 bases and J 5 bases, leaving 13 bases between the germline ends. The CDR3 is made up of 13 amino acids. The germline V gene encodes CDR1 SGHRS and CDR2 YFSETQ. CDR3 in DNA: TGCGCCAGCAGCCCGGGACATCTCGACGAGCAGTACTTC. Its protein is CASSPGHLDEQYF.

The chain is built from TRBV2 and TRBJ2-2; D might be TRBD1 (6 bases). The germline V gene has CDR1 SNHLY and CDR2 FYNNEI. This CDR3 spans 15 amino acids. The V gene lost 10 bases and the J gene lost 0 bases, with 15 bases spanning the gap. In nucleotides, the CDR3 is TGTGCCACCCAGGGGAACTACCCGAACACCGGGGAGCTGTTTTTT. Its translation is CATQGNYPNTGELFF.

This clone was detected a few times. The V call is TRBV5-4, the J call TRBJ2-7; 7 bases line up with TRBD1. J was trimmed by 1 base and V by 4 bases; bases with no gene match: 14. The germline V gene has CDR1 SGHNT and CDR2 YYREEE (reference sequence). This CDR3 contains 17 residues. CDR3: CASSQQGYPSPSYEQYF. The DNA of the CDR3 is TGTGCCAGCAGCCAACAGGGGTACCCTTCCCCATCCTACGAGCAGTACTTC.

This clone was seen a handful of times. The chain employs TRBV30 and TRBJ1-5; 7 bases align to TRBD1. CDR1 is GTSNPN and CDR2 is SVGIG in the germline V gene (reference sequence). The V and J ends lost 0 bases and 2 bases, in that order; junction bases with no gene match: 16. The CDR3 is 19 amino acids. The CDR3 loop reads CAWSVKIGTDHWGNQPQHF. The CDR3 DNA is TGTGCCTGGAGTGTTAAGATCGGGACAGACCATTGGGGCAATCAGCCCCAGCATTTT.

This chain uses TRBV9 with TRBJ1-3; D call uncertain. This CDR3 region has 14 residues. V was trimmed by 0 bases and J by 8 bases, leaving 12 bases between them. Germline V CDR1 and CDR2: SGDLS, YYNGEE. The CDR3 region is CASSVVTPSDTIYF. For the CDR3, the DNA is TGTGCCAGCAGCGTAGTAACCCCGTCGGACACCATATATTTT.